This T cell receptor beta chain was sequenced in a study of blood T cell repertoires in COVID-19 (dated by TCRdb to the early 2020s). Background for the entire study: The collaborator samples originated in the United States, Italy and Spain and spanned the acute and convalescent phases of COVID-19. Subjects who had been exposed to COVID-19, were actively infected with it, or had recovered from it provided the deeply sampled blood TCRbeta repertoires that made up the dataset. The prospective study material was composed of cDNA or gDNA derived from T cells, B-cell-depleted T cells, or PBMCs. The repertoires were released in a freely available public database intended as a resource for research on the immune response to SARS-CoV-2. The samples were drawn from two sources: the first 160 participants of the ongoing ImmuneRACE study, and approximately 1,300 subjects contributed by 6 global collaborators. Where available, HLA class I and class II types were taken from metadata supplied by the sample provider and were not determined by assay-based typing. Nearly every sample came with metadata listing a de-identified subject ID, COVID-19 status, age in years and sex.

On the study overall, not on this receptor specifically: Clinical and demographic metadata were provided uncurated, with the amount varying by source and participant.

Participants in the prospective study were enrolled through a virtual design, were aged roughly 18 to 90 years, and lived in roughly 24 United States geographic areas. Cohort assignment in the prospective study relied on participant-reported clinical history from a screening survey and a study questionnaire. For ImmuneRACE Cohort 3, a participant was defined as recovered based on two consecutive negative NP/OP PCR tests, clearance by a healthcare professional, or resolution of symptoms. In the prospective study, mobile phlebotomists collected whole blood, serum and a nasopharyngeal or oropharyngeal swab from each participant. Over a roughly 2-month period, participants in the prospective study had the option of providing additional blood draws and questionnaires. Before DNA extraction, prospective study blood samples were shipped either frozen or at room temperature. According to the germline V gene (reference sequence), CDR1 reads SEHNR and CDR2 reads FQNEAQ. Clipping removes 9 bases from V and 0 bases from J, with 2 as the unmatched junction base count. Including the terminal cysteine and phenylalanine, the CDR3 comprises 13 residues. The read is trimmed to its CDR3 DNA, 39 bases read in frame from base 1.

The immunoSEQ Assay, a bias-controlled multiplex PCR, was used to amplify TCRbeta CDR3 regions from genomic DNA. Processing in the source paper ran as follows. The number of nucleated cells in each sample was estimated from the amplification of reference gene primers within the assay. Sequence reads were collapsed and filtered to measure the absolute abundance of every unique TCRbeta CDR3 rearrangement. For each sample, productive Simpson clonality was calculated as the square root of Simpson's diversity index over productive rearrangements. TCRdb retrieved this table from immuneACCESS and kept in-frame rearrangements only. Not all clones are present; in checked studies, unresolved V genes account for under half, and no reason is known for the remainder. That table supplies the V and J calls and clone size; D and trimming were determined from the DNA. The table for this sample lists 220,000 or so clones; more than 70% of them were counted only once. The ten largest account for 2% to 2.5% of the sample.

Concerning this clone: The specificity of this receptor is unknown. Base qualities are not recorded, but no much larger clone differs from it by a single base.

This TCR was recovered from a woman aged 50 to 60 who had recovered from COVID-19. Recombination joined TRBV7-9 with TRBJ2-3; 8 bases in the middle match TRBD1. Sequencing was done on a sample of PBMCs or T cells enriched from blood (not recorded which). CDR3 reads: CARGDRSTDTQYF. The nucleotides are TGTGCCAGGGGGGACAGGAGCACAGATACGCAGTATTTT.